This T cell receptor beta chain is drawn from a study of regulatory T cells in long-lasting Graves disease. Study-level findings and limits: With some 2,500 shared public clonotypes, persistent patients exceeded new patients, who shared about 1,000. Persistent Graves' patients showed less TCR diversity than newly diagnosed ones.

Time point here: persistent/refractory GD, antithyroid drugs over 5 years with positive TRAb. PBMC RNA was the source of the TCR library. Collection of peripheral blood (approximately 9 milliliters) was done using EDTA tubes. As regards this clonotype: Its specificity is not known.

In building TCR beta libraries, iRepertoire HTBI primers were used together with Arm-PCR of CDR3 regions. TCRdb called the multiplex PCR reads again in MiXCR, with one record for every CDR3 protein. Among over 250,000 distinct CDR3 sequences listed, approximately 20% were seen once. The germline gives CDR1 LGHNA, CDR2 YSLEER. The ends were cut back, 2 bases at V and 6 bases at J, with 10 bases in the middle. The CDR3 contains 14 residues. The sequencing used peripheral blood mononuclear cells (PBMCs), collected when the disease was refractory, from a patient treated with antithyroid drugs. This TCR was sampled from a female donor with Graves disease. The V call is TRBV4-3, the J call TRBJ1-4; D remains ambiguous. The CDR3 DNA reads TGCGCCAGCAGCCAAAGGCGGGGAGATGAAAAACTGTTTTTT. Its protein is CASSQRRGDEKLFF.